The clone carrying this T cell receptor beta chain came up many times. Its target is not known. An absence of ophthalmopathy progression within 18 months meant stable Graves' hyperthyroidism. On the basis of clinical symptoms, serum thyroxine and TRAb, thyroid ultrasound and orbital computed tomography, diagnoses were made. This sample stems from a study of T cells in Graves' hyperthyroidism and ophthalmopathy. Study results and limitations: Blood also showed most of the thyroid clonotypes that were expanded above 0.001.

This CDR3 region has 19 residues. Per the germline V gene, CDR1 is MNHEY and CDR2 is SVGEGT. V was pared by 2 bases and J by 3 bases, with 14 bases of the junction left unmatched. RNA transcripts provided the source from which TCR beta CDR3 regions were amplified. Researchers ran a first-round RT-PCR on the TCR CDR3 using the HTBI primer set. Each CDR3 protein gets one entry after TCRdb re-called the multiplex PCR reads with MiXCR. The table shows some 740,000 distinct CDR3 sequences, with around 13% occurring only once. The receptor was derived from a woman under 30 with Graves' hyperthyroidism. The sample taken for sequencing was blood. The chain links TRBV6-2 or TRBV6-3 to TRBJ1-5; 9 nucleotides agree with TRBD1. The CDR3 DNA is TGTGCCAGCAGTTACGAGGGCCGGAAGGGACAGGGCTTCAATCAGCCCCAGCATTTT. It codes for CASSYEGRKGQGFNQPQHF.